The sequence of this T cell receptor beta chain was determined in a study of Ad26.COV2.S vaccination and SARS-CoV-2 variants. Overall study context: Ad26.COV2.S, an intramuscular injection, was given once or twice 56 days apart.

Trimming took off 3 bases at V and 0 bases at J, with 10 bases between the two ends. The CDR3 totals 15 residues. Germline lookup yields CDR1 MNHNS and CDR2 SASEGT. Study-level results: Participants in the vaccine arm had higher spike-specific TCR breadth; placebo recipients had lower. Comparable non-spike TCR breadth was observed in vaccine and placebo recipients.

Only in-frame clones appear in the TCRdb table, and some are missing; sequencing was by immunoSEQ multiplex PCR. The table shows about 350,000 clones, with approximately 84% occurring only once. Treatment noted: around 19 received Ad26.COV2.S at low or high dose, single or two shots; roughly five received placebo; per-sample allocation not given. Collection of samples fell on day 63 after the first vaccine or placebo injection. The donor was a Boston adult aged 18-55 years. Regarding this clone: The target antigen is unknown.

The sample was peripheral blood, taken in a trial of Ad26.COV2.S vaccine versus placebo. The rearrangement links TRBV6-1 to TRBJ2-3; perhaps TRBD1 as D (5 bases). This receptor was taken from a person aged 18-60 years who received the Ad26.COV2.S COVID-19 vaccine or a placebo. This CDR3 reads CASSDIRTSTDTQYF. For the CDR3, the DNA is TGTGCCAGCAGTGATATTCGGACAAGCACAGATACGCAGTATTTT.